This T cell receptor beta chain derives from a study of cytomegalovirus exposure and HLA in healthy donors. Study-wide results and caveats: Across donors, presence/absence analyses took sequencing depth to be roughly uniform.

About this clone: Its antigen is not identified.

The PCR had 60 Vbeta and 13 Jbeta primers. Repertoires were generated with immunoSEQ multiplex PCR, while TCRdb's copy carries only in-frame clones and drops some. The data hold some 210,000 clones, with about 78% observed a single time. Germline-derived CDR1 and CDR2 are SGHTA and FQGNSA. V gave up 3 bases and J gave up 3 bases, with 3 bases separating them. The CDR3 spans 12 residues. The material sequenced was PBMCs. This sequence was found in a male donor in good health and CMV-seronegative. V usage is TRBV7-2 and J usage is TRBJ1-3; D remains unclear. The CDR3 protein is CASSFSGNTIYF. In DNA, the CDR3 is TGTGCCAGCAGCTTCAGTGGAAACACCATATATTTT. Full variable domain (rest looked up from reference TRBV7-2 and TRBJ1-3): GAGVSQSPSNKVTEKGKDVELRCDPISGHTALYWYRQSLGQGLEFLIYFQGNSAPDKSGLPSDRFSAERTGGSVSTLTIQRTQQEDSAVYLCASSFSGNTIYFGEGSWLTVV.